The T cell receptor (beta chain) described here comes from a study of cytomegalovirus exposure and HLA in healthy donors. Study-wide results and limits: Data from an earlier analysis indicated that most TCR beta V segments were productive either about 87% or about 30% of the time. A reported reduction in N-insertions relative to the approximately 600-donor mean was seen in an Asian-associated ancestry cluster in a later analysis. Investigators reported around 150 TCR beta chains as tied to cytomegalovirus.

Turning to this clone: What it binds is unknown.

The CDR3 has 15 amino acids. CDR1 LGHNA and CDR2 YSLEER come from the germline V gene. The V and J ends lost 4 bases and 0 bases, in that order; junction bases with no gene match: 3. These donors, healthy bone marrow donors, were studied. Both 60 Vbeta primers and 13 Jbeta primers went into the PCR. Using immunoSEQ multiplex PCR, the repertoire was profiled, and TCRdb retains in-frame clones only, with some absent. The table records roughly 140,000 clones, approximately 68% of them present only once. The sample comprised PBMCs. The TCR sequence derives from a man aged 35 to 55 in good health and CMV-seronegative. The gene calls are TRBV4-3 and TRBJ1-1; 9 bases are shared with TRBD1. The CDR3 DNA sequence: TGCGCCAGCAGCCCACGGACAGGGGTGAACACTGAAGCTTTCTTT. Amino acid sequence: CASSPRTGVNTEAFF.